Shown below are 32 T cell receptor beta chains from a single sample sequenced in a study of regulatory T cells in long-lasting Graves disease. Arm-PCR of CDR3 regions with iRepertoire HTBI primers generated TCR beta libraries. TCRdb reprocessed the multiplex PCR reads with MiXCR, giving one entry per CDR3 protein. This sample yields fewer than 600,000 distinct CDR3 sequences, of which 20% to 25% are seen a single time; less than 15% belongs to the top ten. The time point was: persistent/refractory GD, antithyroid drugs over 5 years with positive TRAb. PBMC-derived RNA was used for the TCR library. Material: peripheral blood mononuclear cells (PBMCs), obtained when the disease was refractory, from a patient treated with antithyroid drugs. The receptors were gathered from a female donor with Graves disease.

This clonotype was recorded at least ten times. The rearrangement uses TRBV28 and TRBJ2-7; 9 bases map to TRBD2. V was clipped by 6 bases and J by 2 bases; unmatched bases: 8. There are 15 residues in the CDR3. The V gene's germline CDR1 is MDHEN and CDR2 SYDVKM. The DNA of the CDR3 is TGTGCCAGCAGACTAAGCGGGGGGACCCCCTACGAGCAGTACTTC. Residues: CASRLSGGTPYEQYF. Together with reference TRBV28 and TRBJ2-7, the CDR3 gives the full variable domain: DVKVTQSSRYLVKRTGEKVFLECVQDMDHENMFWYRQDPGLGLRLIYFSYDVKMKEKGDIPEGYSVSREKKERFSLILESASTNQTSMYLCASRLSGGTPYEQYFGPGTRLTVT.

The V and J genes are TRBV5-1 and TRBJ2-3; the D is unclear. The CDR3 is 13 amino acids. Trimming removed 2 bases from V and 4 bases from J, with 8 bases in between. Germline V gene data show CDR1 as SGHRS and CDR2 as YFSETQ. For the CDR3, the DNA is TGCGCCAGCAGCTTCTCGGGTTCAGATACGCAGTATTTT. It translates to CASSFSGSDTQYF.

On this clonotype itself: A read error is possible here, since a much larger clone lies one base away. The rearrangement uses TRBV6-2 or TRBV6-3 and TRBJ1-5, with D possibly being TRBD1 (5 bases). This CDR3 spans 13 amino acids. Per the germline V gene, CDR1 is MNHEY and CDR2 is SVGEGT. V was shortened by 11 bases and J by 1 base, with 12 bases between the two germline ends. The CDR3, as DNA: TGTGCCGCAAGGAGGGACAGCAATCAGCCCCAGCATTTT. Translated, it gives CAARRDSNQPQHF.

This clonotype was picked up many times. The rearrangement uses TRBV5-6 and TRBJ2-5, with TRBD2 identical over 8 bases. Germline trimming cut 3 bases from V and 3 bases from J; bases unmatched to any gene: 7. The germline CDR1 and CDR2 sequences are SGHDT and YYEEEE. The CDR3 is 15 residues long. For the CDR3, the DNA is TGTGCCAGCAGCTCCCTCGGGGGGGCTGAAGAGACCCAGTACTTC. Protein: CASSSLGGAEETQYF.

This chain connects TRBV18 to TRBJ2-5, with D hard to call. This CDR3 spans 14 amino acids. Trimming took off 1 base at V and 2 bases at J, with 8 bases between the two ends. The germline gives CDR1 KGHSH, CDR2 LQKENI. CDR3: CASSPRDLQETQYF. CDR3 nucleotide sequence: TGTGCCAGCTCACCACGAGACTTACAAGAGACCCAGTACTTC.

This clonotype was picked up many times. This CDR3 reads CASSLGVQGRNTEAFF. Here the CDR3 DNA reads TGTGCCAGCAGCTTAGGGGTCCAGGGGAGGAACACTGAAGCTTTCTTT. The chain couples TRBV11-3 to TRBJ1-1; D perhaps matches TRBD1 (6 bases). V was shortened by 1 base and J by 1 base, with 13 bases between the two germline ends. This CDR3 is 16 amino acids long. The germline gives CDR1 SGHNT, CDR2 YENEEA.

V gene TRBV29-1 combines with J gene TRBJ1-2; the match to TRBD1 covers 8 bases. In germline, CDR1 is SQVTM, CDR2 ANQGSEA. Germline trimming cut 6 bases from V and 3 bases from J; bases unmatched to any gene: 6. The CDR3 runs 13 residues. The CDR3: CSVQNRGDYGYTF. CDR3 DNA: TGCAGCGTCCAAAACAGGGGGGACTATGGCTACACCTTC.

DNA of the CDR3: TGCGCCAGCAGCCGCTACACGGCAGGGCCACCCGACCGCACAGATACGCAGTATTTT. This encodes CASSRYTAGPPDRTDTQYF. The chain has TRBV4-1 and TRBJ2-3; perhaps TRBD1 as D (5 bases). Germline CDR1 MGHRA, CDR2 YSYEKL. With 4 bases removed from V and 1 base from J, the gap between germline ends came to 24 bases. The CDR3 totals 19 residues.

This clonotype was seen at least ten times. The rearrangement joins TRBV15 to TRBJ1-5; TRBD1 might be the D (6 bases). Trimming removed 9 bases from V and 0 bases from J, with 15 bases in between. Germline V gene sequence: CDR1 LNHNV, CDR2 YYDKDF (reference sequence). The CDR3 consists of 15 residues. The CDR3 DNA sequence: TGTGCCACAGGCCCCGGGACACCTAGCAATCAGCCCCAGCATTTT. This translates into CATGPGTPSNQPQHF.

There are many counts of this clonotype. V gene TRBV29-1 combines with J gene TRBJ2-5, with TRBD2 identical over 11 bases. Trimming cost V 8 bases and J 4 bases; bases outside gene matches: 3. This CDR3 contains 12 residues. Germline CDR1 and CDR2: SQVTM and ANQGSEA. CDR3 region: CSTGTSGETQYF. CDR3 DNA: TGCAGCACCGGGACTAGCGGAGAGACCCAGTACTTC.

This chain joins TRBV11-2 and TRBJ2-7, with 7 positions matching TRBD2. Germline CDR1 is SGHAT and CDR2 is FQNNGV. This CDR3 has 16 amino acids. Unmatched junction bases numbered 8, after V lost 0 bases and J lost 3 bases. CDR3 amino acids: CASSLDGGGGNYEQYF. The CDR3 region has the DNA TGTGCCAGCAGCTTAGATGGGGGGGGAGGCAACTACGAGCAGTACTTC.

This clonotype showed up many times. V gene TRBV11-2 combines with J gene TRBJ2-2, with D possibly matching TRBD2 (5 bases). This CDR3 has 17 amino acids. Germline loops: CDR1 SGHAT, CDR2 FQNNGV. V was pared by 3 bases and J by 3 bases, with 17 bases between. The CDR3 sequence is CASSLASWSGDTGELFF. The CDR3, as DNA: TGTGCCAGCAGCTTGGCGAGTTGGAGCGGTGACACCGGGGAGCTGTTTTTT.

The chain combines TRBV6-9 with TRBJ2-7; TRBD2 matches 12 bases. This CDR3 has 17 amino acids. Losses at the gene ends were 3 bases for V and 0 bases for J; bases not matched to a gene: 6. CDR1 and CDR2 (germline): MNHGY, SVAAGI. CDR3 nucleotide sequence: TGTGCCAGCAGTTACCCGGGACTAGCGGGCAGCTCCTACGAGCAGTACTTC. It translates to CASSYPGLAGSSYEQYF.

Here the CDR3 DNA reads TGTGCCAGCAGGAGCGGGAGCGGGGCCGGGGAGCTGTTTTTT. Protein sequence: CASRSGSGAGELFF. V is TRBV27 and J is TRBJ2-2; 8 positions agree with TRBD2. The CDR3 is 14 amino acids. CDR1 is MNHEY and CDR2 is SMNVEV in the germline V gene (reference sequence). V was clipped by 6 bases and J by 6 bases; unmatched bases: 6.

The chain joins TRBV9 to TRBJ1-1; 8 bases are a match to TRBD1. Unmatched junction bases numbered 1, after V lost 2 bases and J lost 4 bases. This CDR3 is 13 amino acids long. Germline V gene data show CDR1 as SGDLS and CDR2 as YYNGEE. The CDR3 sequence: CASSVTGATEAFF. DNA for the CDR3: TGTGCCAGCAGCGTGACAGGGGCCACTGAAGCTTTCTTT.

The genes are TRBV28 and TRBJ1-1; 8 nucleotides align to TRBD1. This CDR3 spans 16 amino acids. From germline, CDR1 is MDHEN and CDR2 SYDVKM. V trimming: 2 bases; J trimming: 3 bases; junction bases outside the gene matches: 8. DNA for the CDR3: TGTGCCAGCAGTTTACGGCAGGGGGCGCACGACACTGAAGCTTTCTTT. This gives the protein CASSLRQGAHDTEAFF.

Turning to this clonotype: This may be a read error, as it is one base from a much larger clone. In DNA, the CDR3 is TGTGCCAGCAGCTCCCTCGGGACATCCTACGAGCAGTACTTC. This translates into CASSSLGTSYEQYF. The chain has TRBV7-3 and TRBJ2-7, with TRBD1 as a possible D gene (6 bases). The CDR3 has 14 residues. Germline CDR1 reads SGHTA; CDR2 reads FQGTGA. The V gene lost 4 bases and the J gene lost 1 base, with 11 bases spanning the gap.

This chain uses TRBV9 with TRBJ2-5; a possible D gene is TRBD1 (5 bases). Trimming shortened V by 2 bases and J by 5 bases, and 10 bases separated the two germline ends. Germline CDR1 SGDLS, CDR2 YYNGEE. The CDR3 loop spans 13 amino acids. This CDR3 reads CASSVQGGETQYF. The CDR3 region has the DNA TGTGCCAGCAGCGTCCAGGGCGGTGAGACCCAGTACTTC.

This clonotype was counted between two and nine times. Here the CDR3 DNA reads TGTGCCAGCAGTTTATCGAGGACAGGGGTGTACGAGCAGTACTTC. Translated, it gives CASSLSRTGVYEQYF. The chain joins TRBV27 to TRBJ2-7, with 9 bases identical to TRBD1. Germline V gene lookup returns CDR1 MNHEY and CDR2 SMNVEV (reference sequence). With V trimmed by 0 bases and J by 4 bases, 4 bases remained unmatched. CDR3 length: 15 amino acids.

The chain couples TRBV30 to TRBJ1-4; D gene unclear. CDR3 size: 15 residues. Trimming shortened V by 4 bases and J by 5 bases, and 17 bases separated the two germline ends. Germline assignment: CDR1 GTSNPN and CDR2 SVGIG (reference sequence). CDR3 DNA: TGTGCCTGGACCGACCCGAGGGCTGGGAATGAAAAACTGTTTTTT. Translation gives CAWTDPRAGNEKLFF.

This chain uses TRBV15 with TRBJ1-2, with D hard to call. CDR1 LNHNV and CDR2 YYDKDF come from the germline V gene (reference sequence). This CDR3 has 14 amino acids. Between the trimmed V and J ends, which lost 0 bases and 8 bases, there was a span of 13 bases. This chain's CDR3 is CATSRDGPGSGYTF. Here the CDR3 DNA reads TGTGCCACCAGCAGAGACGGGCCCGGGAGCGGCTACACCTTC.

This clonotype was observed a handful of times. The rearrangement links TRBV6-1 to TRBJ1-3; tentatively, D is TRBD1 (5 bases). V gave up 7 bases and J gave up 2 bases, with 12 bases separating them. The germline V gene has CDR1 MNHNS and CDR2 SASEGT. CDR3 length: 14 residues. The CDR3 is CASIVGTPGNTIYF. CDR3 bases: TGTGCCAGCATAGTGGGGACCCCTGGAAACACCATATATTTT.

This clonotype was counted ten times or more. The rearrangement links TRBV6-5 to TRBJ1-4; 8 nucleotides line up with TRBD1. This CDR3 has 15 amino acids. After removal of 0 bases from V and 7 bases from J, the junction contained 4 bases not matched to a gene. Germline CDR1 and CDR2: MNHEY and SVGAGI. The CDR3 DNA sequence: TGTGCCAGCAGTTACTCTGGACAGGGAGGTGAAAAACTGTTTTTT. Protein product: CASSYSGQGGEKLFF.

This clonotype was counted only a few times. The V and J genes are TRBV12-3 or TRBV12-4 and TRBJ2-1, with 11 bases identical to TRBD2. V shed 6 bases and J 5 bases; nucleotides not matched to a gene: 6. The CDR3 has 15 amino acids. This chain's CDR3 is CASRLTSGGNNEQFF. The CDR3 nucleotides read TGTGCCAGCAGACTAACTAGCGGGGGTAACAATGAGCAGTTCTTC.

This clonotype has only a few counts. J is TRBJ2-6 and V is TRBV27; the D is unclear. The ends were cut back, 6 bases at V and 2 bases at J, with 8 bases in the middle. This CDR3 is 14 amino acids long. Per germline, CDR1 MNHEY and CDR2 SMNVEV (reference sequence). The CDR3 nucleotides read TGTGCCAGCAGACGGGCGGCTGGGGCCAACGTCCTGACTTTC. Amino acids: CASRRAAGANVLTF.

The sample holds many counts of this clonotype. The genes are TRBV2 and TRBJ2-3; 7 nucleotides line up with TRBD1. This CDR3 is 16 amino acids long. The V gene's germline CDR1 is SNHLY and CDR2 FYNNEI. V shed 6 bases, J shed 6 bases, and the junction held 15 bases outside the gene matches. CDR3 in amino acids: CASRGTGTVASDTQYF. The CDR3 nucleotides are TGTGCCAGCAGGGGAACCGGGACAGTAGCTTCGGATACGCAGTATTTT.

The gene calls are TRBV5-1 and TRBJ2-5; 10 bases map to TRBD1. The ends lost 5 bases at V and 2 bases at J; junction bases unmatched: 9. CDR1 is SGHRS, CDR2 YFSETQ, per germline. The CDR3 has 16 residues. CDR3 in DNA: TGCGCCAGCAGGCGCGGGACAGGGGAGCGGCAAGAGACCCAGTACTTC. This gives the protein CASRRGTGERQETQYF.

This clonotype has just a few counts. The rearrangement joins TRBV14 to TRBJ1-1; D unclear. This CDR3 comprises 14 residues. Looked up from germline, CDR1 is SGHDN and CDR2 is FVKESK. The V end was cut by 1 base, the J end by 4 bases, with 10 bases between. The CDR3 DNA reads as TGTGCCAGCAGCCAAGGCCTGGGTGGCACTGAAGCTTTCTTT. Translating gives CASSQGLGGTEAFF.

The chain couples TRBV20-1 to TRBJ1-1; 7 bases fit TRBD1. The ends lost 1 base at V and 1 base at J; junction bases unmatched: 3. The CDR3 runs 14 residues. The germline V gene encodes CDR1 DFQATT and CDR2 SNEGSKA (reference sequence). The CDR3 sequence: CSARAGTANTEAFF. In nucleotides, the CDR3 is TGCAGTGCTAGAGCCGGGACAGCGAACACTGAAGCTTTCTTT.

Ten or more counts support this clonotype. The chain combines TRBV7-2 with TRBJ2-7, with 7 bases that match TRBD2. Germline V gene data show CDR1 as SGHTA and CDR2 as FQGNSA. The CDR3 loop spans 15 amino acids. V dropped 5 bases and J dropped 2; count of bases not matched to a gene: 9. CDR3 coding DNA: TGTGCCAGCAGCCCCGGGCTGGGGAGGGCCTACGAGCAGTACTTC. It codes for CASSPGLGRAYEQYF.

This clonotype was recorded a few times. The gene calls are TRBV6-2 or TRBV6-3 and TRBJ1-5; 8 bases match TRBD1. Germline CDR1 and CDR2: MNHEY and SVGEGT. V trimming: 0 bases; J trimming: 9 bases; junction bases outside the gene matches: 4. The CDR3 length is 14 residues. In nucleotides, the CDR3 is TGTGCCAGCAGTTACTCGGTCAGGGGGCGGCCCCAGCATTTT. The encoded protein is CASSYSVRGRPQHF.

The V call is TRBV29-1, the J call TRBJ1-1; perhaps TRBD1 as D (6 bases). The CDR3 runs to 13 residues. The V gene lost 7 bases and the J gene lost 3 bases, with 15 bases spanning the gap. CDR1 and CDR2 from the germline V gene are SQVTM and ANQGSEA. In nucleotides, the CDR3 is TGCAGCGCACAGGGCAGCTCCGACACTGAAGCTTTCTTT. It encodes CSAQGSSDTEAFF.